The 21 T cell receptor beta chains presented below share a single source sample, sequenced in a study of cytomegalovirus exposure and HLA in healthy donors (dated by TCRdb to the late 2010s). The method was the immunoSEQ multiplex PCR assay. For the multiplex PCR, a mixture combining 60 forward primers for TCR Vbeta segments and 13 reverse primers for TCR Jbeta segments was used. TCRdb took over this immuneACCESS table, retaining in-frame rearrangements with V and J assigned. Such tables are incomplete; in checked studies, under half of the missing clones stem from an unresolved V gene, and the remainder is unexplained. The sample contains around 120,000 clones, roughly 71% of them found a single time. The ten largest clones add up to approximately 11% of the sample. The sequencing sample was made of PBMCs. The source is a man aged 40-49 years in good health and CMV-seropositive.

This chain uses TRBV18 with TRBJ2-5; D unresolved. Germline V CDR1 and CDR2: KGHSH, LQKENI. V was cut by 3 bases and J by 1 base, with 12 bases left in between. There are 15 residues in the CDR3. In nucleotides, the CDR3 is TGTGCCAGCTCACCCTTTGAGAGCGTCCAAGAGACCCAGTACTTC. Translation: CASSPFESVQETQYF. Supplemented by reference TRBV18 and TRBJ2-5, the full variable domain reads NAGVMQNPRHLVRRRGQEARLRCSPMKGHSHVYWYRQLPEEGLKFMVYLQKENIIDESGMPKERFSAEFPKEGPSILRIQQVVRGDSAAYFCASSPFESVQETQYFGPGTRLLVL.

The chain combines TRBV10-3 with TRBJ1-3, with a weak D call TRBD1 (6 bases). The germline CDR1 and CDR2 sequences are ENHRY and SYGVKD. V was clipped by 3 bases and J by 0 bases, with 9 bases between them. The CDR3 has 15 residues. For the CDR3, the DNA is TGTGCCATCAGTGATGGGGGCCTCTCTGGAAACACCATATATTTT. Its translation: CAISDGGLSGNTIYF.

V gene TRBV19 combines with J gene TRBJ1-1, with 8 bases matching TRBD1. Germline V gene data show CDR1 as LNHDA and CDR2 as SQIVND (reference sequence). After removal of 6 bases from V and 11 bases from J, the junction contained 14 bases not matched to a gene. The CDR3 has 14 residues. CDR3: CASSPGGQDLRAFF. CDR3 in DNA: TGTGCCAGTAGCCCTGGGGGACAGGACCTGCGGGCTTTCTTT.

In the case of this clone: Other DNA sequences in this specimen translate into the identical CDR3. This chain links TRBV11-2 with TRBJ2-3; possibly TRBD1 for D (5 bases). Germline-derived CDR1 and CDR2 are SGHAT and FQNNGV. This CDR3 contains 15 residues. The ends were cut back, 1 base at V and 0 bases at J, with 8 bases in the middle. DNA for the CDR3: TGTGCCAGCAGCTTAGGACAGACTAGCACAGATACGCAGTATTTT. Encoded protein: CASSLGQTSTDTQYF.

This clone showed up just a few times. The chain links TRBV4-3 to TRBJ2-6; no firm D call. CDR1 is LGHNA, CDR2 YSLEER, per germline. Trimming took 1 base from V and 2 from J, leaving 6 bases between them. This CDR3 has 15 amino acids. CDR3 bases: TGCGCCAGCAGCCAAGGTTCTGCTGGGGCCAACGTCCTGACTTTC. Translation: CASSQGSAGANVLTF.

The V call is TRBV6-1, the J call TRBJ2-3, with D possibly being TRBD1 (5 bases). CDR1 and CDR2 from the germline V gene are MNHNS and SASEGT. This CDR3 contains 13 residues. Trimming stripped 6 bases from V and 0 bases from J, with 7 bases between. CDR3 nucleotide sequence: TGTGCCAGCAGGGACACTAGCACAGATACGCAGTATTTT. It codes for CASRDTSTDTQYF.

The rearrangement links TRBV7-2 to TRBJ2-7, with 9 bases lining up with TRBD2. V gave up 5 bases and J gave up 2 bases; unmatched junction bases: 7. The CDR3 has 15 residues. Germline-derived CDR1 and CDR2 are SGHTA and FQGNSA. This CDR3 is CASSQTGLAAYEQYF. The CDR3 DNA is TGTGCCAGCAGCCAAACGGGACTAGCAGCCTACGAGCAGTACTTC.

DNA for the CDR3: TGTGCCAGCAGCTCCGAGGGGGATGGCTACACCTTC. Translated: CASSSEGDGYTF. The chain has TRBV7-9 and TRBJ1-2; perhaps TRBD1 as D (6 bases). CDR1 and CDR2 (germline): SEHNR, FQNEAQ (reference sequence). Trimming took 4 bases from V and 6 from J, leaving 9 bases between them. This CDR3 has 12 amino acids.

The chain employs TRBV11-2 and TRBJ1-3, with 7 nucleotides matching TRBD1. The V segment lost 2 bases and the J segment 4 bases; nucleotides outside the gene matches: 8. CDR1 SGHAT and CDR2 FQNNGV come from the germline V gene. The CDR3 has 16 amino acids. This CDR3 reads CASSLTTGERGNTIYF. CDR3 nucleotides: TGTGCCAGCAGCTTAACAACAGGGGAGCGAGGAAACACCATATATTTT.

This chain connects TRBV13 to TRBJ2-5; 14 bases line up with TRBD2. The CDR3 length is 18 residues. V dropped 5 bases and J dropped 4; count of bases not matched to a gene: 12. Germline V gene lookup returns CDR1 PRHDT and CDR2 FYEKMQ (reference sequence). The CDR3 nucleotides are TGTGCCAGCAGCGGACCCGGGACTAGCGGGAGTAGCGTAGAGACCCAGTACTTC. It translates to CASSGPGTSGSSVETQYF. Complete variable domain (other parts from reference TRBV13 and TRBJ2-5): AAGVIQSPRHLIKEKRETATLKCYPIPRHDTVYWYQQGPGQDPQFLISFYEKMQSDKGSIPDRFSAQQFSDYHSELNMSSLELGDSALYFCASSGPGTSGSSVETQYFGPGTRLLVL.

This chain's CDR3 is CASSEWQGQETQYF. In nucleotides, the CDR3 is TGTGCCAGCAGTGAGTGGCAGGGACAAGAGACCCAGTACTTC. V gene TRBV2 combines with J gene TRBJ2-5, with D perhaps TRBD1 (5 bases). The CDR3 extends over 14 amino acids. Germline V gene sequence: CDR1 SNHLY, CDR2 FYNNEI. V lost 3 bases to trimming and J lost 2 bases, with 10 bases between them.

The chain is built from TRBV7-2 and TRBJ1-1; tentatively, D is TRBD1 (5 bases). Trimming shortened V by 8 bases and J by 1 base, and 8 bases separated the two germline ends. Germline V CDR1 and CDR2: SGHTA, FQGNSA. The CDR3 totals 12 residues. The CDR3 spells CASADRNTEAFF. The CDR3 DNA reads as TGTGCCAGCGCCGACAGGAACACTGAAGCTTTCTTT.

The chain combines TRBV6-5 with TRBJ2-4; D is unclear. Trimming shortened V by 6 bases and J by 1 base, and 13 bases separated the two germline ends. Germline values: CDR1 MNHEY, CDR2 SVGAGI. The CDR3 spans 15 residues. The CDR3: CASRTTPVAKNIQYF. In DNA, the CDR3 is TGTGCCAGCAGAACCACCCCGGTCGCCAAAAACATTCAGTACTTC.

The J gene is TRBJ2-2, the V gene TRBV6-4, with 7 nucleotides matching TRBD1. Per the germline V gene, CDR1 is MRHNA and CDR2 is SNTAGT. The CDR3 is 14 residues long. After removal of 4 bases from V and 5 bases from J, the junction contained 4 bases not matched to a gene. The CDR3: CASSVQGVTGELFF. The CDR3 bases are TGTGCCAGCAGTGTCCAGGGGGTTACCGGGGAGCTGTTTTTT.

The V gene is TRBV25-1, the J gene TRBJ1-1; the match to TRBD1 covers 8 bases. The germline V gene has CDR1 MGHDK and CDR2 SYGVNS. The CDR3 length is 17 residues. J was trimmed by 0 bases and V by 6 bases; bases with no gene match: 12. The CDR3 DNA is TGTGCCAGCAGCCCTAGCGGGGCAGGGGGCCTGAACACTGAAGCTTTCTTT. Protein: CASSPSGAGGLNTEAFF.

J is TRBJ2-7 and V is TRBV28, with 14 bases aligning to TRBD2. The length of the CDR3 is 15 residues. Per germline, CDR1 MDHEN and CDR2 SYDVKM. The V and J ends lost 5 bases and 6 bases, in that order; junction bases with no gene match: 6. CDR3 sequence (DNA): TGTGCCAGCAGTGGGGGACTAGCGGGAGCTAGCGAGCAGTACTTC. Translation gives CASSGGLAGASEQYF.

This chain connects TRBV4-1 to TRBJ2-1, with 11 bases lining up with TRBD2. CDR3 length: 17 residues. CDR1 and CDR2 from the germline V gene are MGHRA and YSYEKL. After removal of 0 bases from V and 3 bases from J, the junction contained 4 bases not matched to a gene. CDR3 protein: CASSQDSGTSGYNEQFF. The CDR3 DNA reads as TGCGCCAGCAGCCAAGATTCTGGGACTAGCGGCTACAATGAGCAGTTCTTC.

In its sample, this clone was seen a few times. CDR3 DNA: TGTGCCAGCGCCCCCAGGGGGGAAGCCGAAGAGACCCAGTACTTC. It codes for CASAPRGEAEETQYF. The chain couples TRBV27 to TRBJ2-5, with D possibly matching TRBD1 (7 bases). Germline assignment: CDR1 MNHEY and CDR2 SMNVEV (reference sequence). The CDR3 covers 15 residues. Trimming removed 8 bases at V and 3 bases at J, with 19 bases between.

DNA for the CDR3: TGTGCCAGCAGTCTAGGTGTGACTGAAGCTTTCTTT. As protein: CASSLGVTEAFF. This chain uses TRBV2 with TRBJ1-1; no clear D. The germline V and J ends were trimmed by 5 bases and 5 bases, with 9 bases remaining between them. The CDR3 consists of 12 residues. From germline, CDR1 is SNHLY and CDR2 FYNNEI.

The CDR3 loop is CASSLDPEGYEQYF. In DNA, the CDR3 is TGTGCCAGCAGCCTAGATCCCGAAGGCTACGAGCAGTACTTC. The J gene is TRBJ2-7, the V gene TRBV6-1; D is undetermined. The CDR3 consists of 14 residues. Trimming removed 6 bases from V and 3 bases from J, with 15 bases in between. Germline-derived CDR1 and CDR2 are MNHNS and SASEGT.

This clone was observed a single time. V is TRBV28 and J is TRBJ2-7, with D maybe TRBD2 (5 bases). Deletions cut 8 bases from V and 6 bases from J, with 20 bases between. Per germline, CDR1 MDHEN and CDR2 SYDVKM. The CDR3 is made up of 14 amino acids. The CDR3 nucleotides are TGTGCCAGCCGCGAGGGAGCAGGAGGACGCGAGCAGTACTTC. This encodes CASREGAGGREQYF.